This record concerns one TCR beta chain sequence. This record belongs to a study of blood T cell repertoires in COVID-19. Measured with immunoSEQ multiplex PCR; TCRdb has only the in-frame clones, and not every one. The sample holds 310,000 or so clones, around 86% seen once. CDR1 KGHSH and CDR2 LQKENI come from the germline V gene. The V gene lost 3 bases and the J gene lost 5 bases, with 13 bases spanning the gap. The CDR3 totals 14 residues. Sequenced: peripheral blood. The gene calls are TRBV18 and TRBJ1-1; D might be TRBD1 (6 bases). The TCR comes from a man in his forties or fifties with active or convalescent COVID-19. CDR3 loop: CASSPLRTETEAFF. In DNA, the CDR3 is TGTGCCAGCTCACCCCTACGGACAGAAACTGAAGCTTTCTTT.